Listed below are T cell receptor beta chains from one sample, sequenced in a study of OX40 agonist ivuxolimab in advanced cancers. TCRdb's table, derived via immunoSEQ multiplex PCR, lists solely in-frame clones and lacks some. The table shows over 30,000 clones, with more than 60% occurring only once. The specimen comprised CD4+ or CD8+ T cells sorted from blood, sampled in a trial of the OX40 agonist ivuxolimab. The receptors derive from an adult with an advanced solid tumor such as melanoma, head and neck, liver or kidney cancer. The CDR3 runs from the conserved cysteine through the conserved F or W. The D gene is left open where the match is weak.

d_call: NA
j_call: TRBJ1-5
v_call: TRBV28
cdr3_aa: CASSLNQPQHF

d_call: NA
j_call: TRBJ2-3
v_call: TRBV4-1
cdr3_aa: CASSGAGADTQYF

d_call: TRBD2
j_call: TRBJ2-1
v_call: TRBV19
cdr3_aa: CASTRTSGGGGNEQFF

d_call: TRBD1
j_call: TRBJ2-7
v_call: TRBV10-3
cdr3_aa: CAISGETGDEQYF

d_call: NA
j_call: TRBJ2-3
v_call: TRBV2
cdr3_aa: CASRWGPRDTQYF

d_call: NA
j_call: TRBJ2-1
v_call: TRBV10-3
cdr3_aa: CAISEKEGLARFNEQFF

d_call: NA
j_call: TRBJ1-3
v_call: TRBV28
cdr3_aa: CASSPSPWGNTIYF

d_call: NA
j_call: TRBJ1-1
v_call: TRBV19
cdr3_aa: CASSLNGETEAFF

d_call: NA
j_call: TRBJ1-1
v_call: TRBV11-3
cdr3_aa: CASSLGREGQAFF

d_call: NA
j_call: TRBJ1-2
v_call: TRBV19
cdr3_aa: CASKGVTNYGYTF

d_call: TRBD1
j_call: TRBJ2-5
v_call: TRBV28
cdr3_aa: CASSLTGRETQYF

d_call: TRBD1
j_call: TRBJ2-5
v_call: TRBV30
cdr3_aa: CAWSRDRGNQETQYF

d_call: NA
j_call: TRBJ2-1
v_call: TRBV9
cdr3_aa: CASSVESPLRKYNEQFF

d_call: NA
j_call: TRBJ1-1
v_call: TRBV6-1
cdr3_aa: CASRGSGHLEAEAFF

d_call: TRBD2
j_call: TRBJ2-5
v_call: TRBV9
cdr3_aa: CASSVGGLAGETQYF

d_call: NA
j_call: TRBJ2-1
v_call: TRBV7-2
cdr3_aa: CASSRSVGAGIVNEQFF

d_call: NA
j_call: TRBJ2-2
v_call: TRBV30
cdr3_aa: CAFPPALNTGELFF